This TCR beta chain was identified during a study of T cell changes during pregnancy in multiple sclerosis. TCRdb's table, derived via immunoSEQ multiplex PCR, lists solely in-frame clones and lacks some. The data contain approximately 66,000 clones, about 92% of them singletons. The CDR3 length is 15 residues. Germline CDR1 and CDR2: SGHAT and FQNNGV. V dropped 3 bases and J dropped 1 base, with 10 bases sitting between them. The chain links TRBV11-2 to TRBJ2-1; no firm D call. The receptor's source is a female donor in good health, enrolled as a control in a pregnancy study. This sample comprised peripheral blood, obtained in the third trimester of pregnancy. CDR3 sequence reads: CASSLRKDSYNEQFF. DNA for the CDR3: TGTGCCAGCAGCTTGCGGAAAGATTCCTACAATGAGCAGTTCTTC.